The source of this T cell receptor beta chain is a study of CD8 T cells in Susac syndrome. The CDR3 is 12 residues long. V was trimmed by 4 bases and J by 5 bases, leaving 9 bases between them. Germline loops: CDR1 MNHEY, CDR2 SVGEGT. cDNA came from roughly 0.5 to 1 ug RNA primed by random hexamers. TCRdb reanalysed the immunoSEQ multiplex PCR reads using MiXCR and keeps one entry per CDR3 protein. The sample consists of 180,000 or so distinct CDR3 sequences, around 94% of them appearing once. The receptor comes from a human donor in good health. The sample comprised CD4+ T cells from PBMCs. This rearrangement joins TRBV6-2 or TRBV6-3 to TRBJ2-7; D gene unclear. This chain's CDR3 is CASSSRFHEQYF. The CDR3 DNA is TGTGCCAGCAGTTCTCGTTTCCACGAGCAGTACTTC.